The entry that follows covers one TCR beta chain sequence. The sample originates from a study of molecular identifiers for immune sequencing clone quantification. TCRdb reprocessed the PCR reads with MiXCR, giving one entry per CDR3 protein. The repertoire holds 300,000 to 400,000 distinct CDR3 sequences, roughly 24% seen once, with approximately 0.74% in the top ten. CDR1 and CDR2 (germline): MGHRA, YSYEKL. This CDR3 contains 15 residues. V lost 0 bases and J 0 bases, leaving 8 bases between the germline ends. The receptor's source is a human donor in good health. Some libraries in this study had Jurkat cell RNA spiked in. Sequenced sample: naive CD8+ T cells from blood, with Jurkat cell RNA spiked in. Indicated subset: FACS-sorted CD8+CD4-CCR7+CD45RA+ naive T cells. The gene calls are TRBV4-1 and TRBJ2-5, with a weak D call TRBD1 (5 bases). For the CDR3, the DNA is TGCGCCAGCAGCCAAGATAGACAGTACCAAGAGACCCAGTACTTC. Translating gives CASSQDRQYQETQYF.